This T cell receptor (beta chain) was recorded in a study of shared clonotypes between healthy human individuals. Study observations and caveats: The generation probabilities recorded for non-shared clonotypes fell below those of clonotypes shared by all four donors. The naive CD4 repertoires of a handful of donors were compared, and around 5% of clonotypes were shared. Sampling covered nothing but blood. Tissue TCR repertoires likely differ from those found in blood.

The split of CD4+ cells yielded CD45RA+ naive and CD45RA-negative memory subsets. The repertoire was sequenced with immunoSEQ multiplex PCR; TCRdb's copy has only in-frame clones and lacks some. The sample consists of 800,000 to 1,200,000 clones, 75% to 80% of them appearing once. Concerning this clone itself: Its antigen remains unidentified.

The sequencing sample was made of memory CD4+ T cells from PBMCs. Subset: CD45RA-negative fraction. The receptor was isolated from a man aged 18 to 30 in good health. Some clones in this sample may be carry-over from other donors' samples.

CDR3 sequence (DNA): TGTGCCAGCAGCACTAGCCCCCTCTACAATGAGCAGTTCTTC. Protein product: CASSTSPLYNEQFF. The gene calls are TRBV7-2 and TRBJ2-1; possibly TRBD2 for D (6 bases). The germline V and J ends were trimmed by 5 bases and 3 bases, with 11 bases remaining between them. Germline assignment: CDR1 SGHTA and CDR2 FQGNSA. The CDR3 length is 14 residues.